This record concerns one T cell receptor beta chain sequence. The antigen is unknown. The sample belongs to a study of PD-1 blockade in classical Hodgkin lymphoma. General study results and limits: TCR diversity in CD4+, not CD8+, cells rose significantly by C4D1.

CDR3 size: 17 residues. Germline lookup yields CDR1 SGHTA and CDR2 FQGNSA. V dropped 4 bases and J dropped 2; count of bases not matched to a gene: 9. Following autologous stem cell transplantation, relapse occurred in every patient, and exposure to brentuximab vedotin varied. The repertoire was sequenced with immunoSEQ multiplex PCR; TCRdb's copy has only in-frame clones and lacks some. The sample consists of about 50,000 clones, roughly 73% of them appearing once. This rearrangement joins TRBV7-2 to TRBJ1-5, with 9 bases that match TRBD1. This specimen was peripheral blood mononuclear cells (PBMCs), taken before the second cycle of nivolumab. The receptor was derived from a human donor with classical Hodgkin lymphoma. CDR3 sequence (DNA): TGTGCCAGCAGCTCCCCGGGACAGGGAGGCGGCAATCAGCCCCAGCATTTT. It codes for CASSSPGQGGGNQPQHF.